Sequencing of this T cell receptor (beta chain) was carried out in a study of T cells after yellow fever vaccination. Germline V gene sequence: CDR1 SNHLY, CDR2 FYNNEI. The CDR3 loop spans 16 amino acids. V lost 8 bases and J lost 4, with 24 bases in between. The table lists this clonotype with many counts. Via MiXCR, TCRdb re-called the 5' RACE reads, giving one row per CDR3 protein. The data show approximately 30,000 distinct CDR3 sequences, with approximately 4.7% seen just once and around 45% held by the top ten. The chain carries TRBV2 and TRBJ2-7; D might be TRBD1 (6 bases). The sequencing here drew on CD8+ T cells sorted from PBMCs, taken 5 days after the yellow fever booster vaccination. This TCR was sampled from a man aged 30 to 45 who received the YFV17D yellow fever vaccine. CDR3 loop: CASLAGTSTIGYEQYF. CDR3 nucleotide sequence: TGTGCCAGCCTTGCCGGGACATCAACGATTGGGTACGAGCAGTACTTC.